This T cell receptor beta chain was obtained from a study of beta chain features in type 1 diabetes. The table lists this clone with many counts. Its antigen is currently unknown. TCRB transcripts that were expressed got sequenced, as all of the isolated RNA had been reverse transcribed. Here immunoSEQ multiplex PCR was the method, and the copy in TCRdb shows in-frame clones only, minus some. This table has 240,000 or so clones, about 30% appearing once. CDR3 size: 13 residues. Germline assignment: CDR1 SQVTM and CDR2 ANQGSEA. Trimming removed 6 bases from V and 2 bases from J, with 14 bases in between. Study-wide results and caveats: cDNA sequencing could over-represent cells with high TCR expression. Although PCR might favor shorter templates, it would do so equally in patients and controls. Fewer insertions but more deletions were seen at VDJ junctions in type 1 diabetes patients.

This rearrangement joins TRBV29-1 to TRBJ2-7; D remains ambiguous. This TCR was recovered from a man aged 30 to 39 in good health. The source material was central memory CD4+ T cells from blood. The CDR3 here is CSVTSYETYEQYF. The CDR3 DNA reads TGCAGCGTAACATCTTACGAGACCTACGAGCAGTACTTC.